Each of the 17 T cell receptor beta chains below was sequenced from the same sample in a study of OX40 agonist ivuxolimab in advanced cancers. Only in-frame clones appear in the TCRdb table, and some are missing; sequencing was by immunoSEQ multiplex PCR. This sample carries around 72,000 clones, 86% of them seen once, and the ten largest clones take 8% to 10%. The source was CD4+ or CD8+ T cells sorted from blood, collected in a trial of the OX40 agonist ivuxolimab. The receptors were gathered from an adult with an advanced solid tumor such as melanoma, head and neck, liver or kidney cancer.

This clone came up once. The CDR3 bases are TGTGCCAGCAGTTCAGGGGATTCACCCCTCCACTTT. This sequence encodes CASSSGDSPLHF. This chain joins TRBV5-8 and TRBJ1-6, with a weak D call TRBD1 (6 bases). The germline CDR1 and CDR2 sequences are SGHTS and YDEGEE. This CDR3 is 12 amino acids long. V lost 5 bases to trimming and J lost 8 bases, with 8 bases between them.

The chain uses TRBV9 and TRBJ1-2; no firm D call. This CDR3 has 14 residues. Trimming took off 0 bases at V and 4 bases at J, with 10 bases between the two ends. The germline V gene has CDR1 SGDLS and CDR2 YYNGEE. CDR3 sequence (DNA): TGTGCCAGCAGCGTAGACAGCCTGTCCTATGGCTACACCTTC. Protein product: CASSVDSLSYGYTF.

The chain employs TRBV18 and TRBJ2-2; D is perhaps TRBD1 (6 bases). Trimming cost V 6 bases and J 2 bases, with 10 bases left between them. From germline, CDR1 is KGHSH and CDR2 LQKENI. The CDR3 is 14 residues long. The CDR3: CASSGQFNTGELFF. CDR3 bases: TGTGCCAGCTCCGGACAGTTTAACACCGGGGAGCTGTTTTTT.

The chain carries TRBV5-6 and TRBJ2-7; tentatively, D is TRBD2 (5 bases). The CDR3 length is 11 residues. Germline assignment: CDR1 SGHDT and CDR2 YYEEEE. V lost 4 bases, J lost 6 bases, and 8 bases lay in between. DNA of the CDR3: TGTGCCAGCAGCCGCCGGGGCGAGCAGTACTTC. It specifies CASSRRGEQYF.

This clone has more than one count but fewer than ten. The chain couples TRBV12-5 to TRBJ1-4, with unresolved D. V lost 2 bases to trimming and J lost 2 bases, with 6 bases between them. Germline V gene sequence: CDR1 LGHNT, CDR2 FRNRAP. This CDR3 has 14 residues. This chain's CDR3 is CASGLIGTNEKLFF. CDR3 nucleotide sequence: TGTGCTAGTGGTTTGATAGGGACTAATGAAAAACTGTTTTTT.

CDR3 nucleotides: TGCGCCAGCAGCCAAGAAGGCCCAGGGGCGAATGAAAAACTGTTTTTT. The encoded protein is CASSQEGPGANEKLFF. The rearrangement uses TRBV4-1 and TRBJ1-4; weak D call: TRBD1 (6 bases). The CDR3 is 16 residues long. Per germline, CDR1 MGHRA and CDR2 YSYEKL. Trimming pared 0 bases from V and 5 bases from J, leaving 13 bases between.

The chain links TRBV7-8 to TRBJ1-5; maybe TRBD1 (6 bases). Germline CDR1 is SGHVS and CDR2 is FQNEAQ. Trimming stripped 8 bases from V and 7 bases from J, with 21 bases between. The CDR3 is 15 amino acids. CDR3 sequence reads: CASAPLGGYGQPQHF. CDR3 in DNA: TGTGCCAGCGCCCCCCTAGGGGGGTACGGCCAGCCCCAGCATTTT.

The chain uses TRBV5-1 and TRBJ1-5; D might be TRBD1 (5 bases). The CDR3 totals 15 residues. V was cut by 0 bases and J by 3 bases, with 10 bases left in between. Per germline, CDR1 SGHRS and CDR2 YFSETQ. The CDR3 nucleotides are TGCGCCAGCAGCTTGGCTCCAGGGAACAATCAGCCCCAGCATTTT. Its translation is CASSLAPGNNQPQHF. Full variable domain (remainder filled in from reference TRBV5-1 and TRBJ1-5): KAGVTQTPRYLIKTRGQQVTLSCSPISGHRSVSWYQQTPGQGLQFLFEYFSETQRNKGNFPGRFSGRQFSNSRSEMNVSTLELGDSALYLCASSLAPGNNQPQHFGDGTRLSIL.

The chain's CDR3 is CASSVGQMNTGELFF. The DNA of the CDR3 is TGTGCCAGCAGCGTGGGACAGATGAACACCGGGGAGCTGTTTTTT. The chain links TRBV9 to TRBJ2-2; 7 bases fit TRBD1. There are 15 residues in the CDR3. The trim removed 2 bases at V and 1 base at J, leaving 2 bases unmatched. Germline loops: CDR1 SGDLS, CDR2 YYNGEE.

The V gene is TRBV5-1, the J gene TRBJ1-1; TRBD1 might be the D (6 bases). CDR1 SGHRS and CDR2 YFSETQ come from the germline V gene. This CDR3 has 15 residues. V was cut by 0 bases and J by 4 bases, with 13 bases left in between. The CDR3 here is CASSLVQGLATEAFF. The DNA of the CDR3 is TGCGCCAGCAGCTTGGTGCAGGGGCTTGCCACTGAAGCTTTCTTT.

In this sample, this clone turned up a few times. The gene calls are TRBV9 and TRBJ1-5; D is perhaps TRBD1 (5 bases). The CDR3 runs 13 residues. Germline values: CDR1 SGDLS, CDR2 YYNGEE. Trimming took 0 bases from V and 7 from J, leaving 8 bases between them. CDR3: CASSVGGYQPQHF. DNA of the CDR3: TGTGCCAGCAGCGTAGGGGGGTACCAGCCCCAGCATTTT.

The chain employs TRBV5-6 and TRBJ1-6; possible D gene TRBD1, 5 bases. Germline CDR1 and CDR2: SGHDT and YYEEEE. This CDR3 is built from 17 residues. Trimming left V 4 bases short and J 7 bases short, with 21 bases between. CDR3 residues: CASSRPWDLGQNSPLHF. The CDR3 DNA is TGTGCCAGCAGCCGACCGTGGGATTTGGGGCAAAATTCACCCCTCCACTTT.

This clone was seen once. The gene calls are TRBV4-1 and TRBJ1-4; TRBD1 matches 9 bases. CDR1 and CDR2 from the germline V gene are MGHRA and YSYEKL. The CDR3 is 14 residues long. J gave up 7 bases and V 4 bases, and 4 bases lay outside the gene matches. CDR3 in amino acids: CASSLQGAREKLFF. Here the CDR3 DNA reads TGCGCCAGCAGCCTACAGGGGGCACGTGAAAAACTGTTTTTT.

The rearrangement links TRBV11-1 to TRBJ2-1; 9 bases line up with TRBD1. The V gene end was trimmed by 8 bases and the J gene end by 6 bases; junction bases not matched to a gene: 8. The CDR3 has 14 amino acids. Germline loops: CDR1 SGHAT, CDR2 FQDESV (reference sequence). CDR3 coding DNA: TGTGCCAGCCGCCTACAGGGGGCAAGCAATGAGCAGTTCTTC. Translation: CASRLQGASNEQFF. Complete variable domain (other parts from reference TRBV11-1 and TRBJ2-1): EAEVAQSPRYKITEKSQAVAFWCDPISGHATLYWYRQILGQGPELLVQFQDESVVDDSQLPKDRFSAERLKGVDSTLKIQPAELGDSAMYLCASRLQGASNEQFFGPGTRLTVL.

Here the CDR3 reads CASSLLTGSNEKLFF. CDR3 bases: TGTGCCAGCAGCTTACTGACAGGCTCGAATGAAAAACTGTTTTTT. V gene TRBV7-2 combines with J gene TRBJ1-4; possible D gene TRBD1, 6 bases. Germline CDR1 SGHTA, CDR2 FQGNSA. The ends were cut back, 2 bases at V and 5 bases at J, with 12 bases in the middle. This CDR3 is built from 15 residues.

This clone was seen once. The J gene is TRBJ1-2, the V gene TRBV6-1; 8 bases are a match to TRBD1. The CDR3 has 17 amino acids. V dropped 4 bases and J dropped 2; count of bases not matched to a gene: 12. CDR1 and CDR2 from the germline V gene are MNHNS and SASEGT. CDR3: CASSATARQGSNYGYTF. The CDR3 DNA follows: TGTGCCAGCAGTGCAACCGCCCGACAGGGGTCCAACTATGGCTACACCTTC.

In its sample, this clone was seen once. V is TRBV7-2 and J is TRBJ2-3, with unresolved D. The CDR3 extends over 14 amino acids. Germline assignment: CDR1 SGHTA and CDR2 FQGNSA. V dropped 1 base and J dropped 2 bases, with 7 bases sitting between them. CDR3 sequence reads: CASSLVQYTDTQYF. The CDR3 DNA reads TGTGCCAGCAGCTTAGTACAGTACACAGATACGCAGTATTTT. Together with reference TRBV7-2 and TRBJ2-3, the CDR3 gives the full variable domain: GAGVSQSPSNKVTEKGKDVELRCDPISGHTALYWYRQSLGQGLEFLIYFQGNSAPDKSGLPSDRFSAERTGGSVSTLTIQRTQQEDSAVYLCASSLVQYTDTQYFGPGTRLTVL.